One sample yielded the 26 T cell receptor beta chains listed below, sequenced in a study of blood T cell repertoires in COVID-19. Assay: immunoSEQ multiplex PCR; the TCRdb copy retains only in-frame clones and omits some. The sample lists approximately 250,000 clones; about 89% were seen once. The sequenced material came from PBMCs or T cells enriched from blood (not recorded which). The source is a woman aged 30 to 39 who had recovered from COVID-19.

V gene TRBV18 combines with J gene TRBJ2-3; 9 bases fit TRBD2. In germline, CDR1 is KGHSH, CDR2 LQKENI. The trim removed 3 bases at V and 4 bases at J, leaving 8 bases unmatched. The CDR3 runs to 16 residues. The CDR3 nucleotides read TGTGCCAGCTCACCCATGGCGGGAGGGCCCTCAGATACGCAGTATTTT. It specifies CASSPMAGGPSDTQYF.

V gene TRBV28 combines with J gene TRBJ1-2; D perhaps matches TRBD1 (6 bases). Trimming removed 4 bases at V and 4 bases at J, with 16 bases between. Germline CDR1 is MDHEN and CDR2 is SYDVKM. This CDR3 region has 15 residues. The CDR3 sequence: CASSSPSAGAYGYTF. CDR3 coding DNA: TGTGCCAGCAGTTCCCCCTCGGCGGGGGCCTATGGCTACACCTTC.

The chain uses TRBV4-1 and TRBJ2-3; D gene unclear. The CDR3 extends over 13 amino acids. The germline gives CDR1 MGHRA, CDR2 YSYEKL. V dropped 0 bases and J dropped 7 bases, with 8 bases sitting between them. CDR3 protein: CASSQERSYTQYF. CDR3 in DNA: TGCGCCAGCAGCCAAGAGAGGAGTTATACGCAGTATTTT.

This rearrangement joins TRBV4-1 to TRBJ2-1; 8 nucleotides align to TRBD2. Germline loops: CDR1 MGHRA, CDR2 YSYEKL. CDR3 length equals 18 residues. V gave up 1 base and J gave up 3 bases; unmatched junction bases: 11. As DNA, the CDR3 is TGCGCCAGCAGCCAAGCTAGGGGCGGCGGGAGGTTCTACAATGAGCAGTTCTTC. Its protein is CASSQARGGGRFYNEQFF.

This rearrangement joins TRBV5-6 to TRBJ2-1; TRBD2 might be the D (6 bases). Trimming left V 0 bases short and J 7 bases short, with 20 bases between. Germline CDR1 SGHDT, CDR2 YYEEEE. This CDR3 is built from 17 residues. The CDR3 bases are TGTGCCAGCAGCTTGGCCAATAGGGACTTCTTCGTGAATGAGCAGTTCTTC. Translated, it gives CASSLANRDFFVNEQFF.

V gene TRBV7-9 combines with J gene TRBJ2-7; 12 nucleotides line up with TRBD2. In germline, CDR1 is SEHNR, CDR2 FQNEAQ (reference sequence). The V gene end was trimmed by 5 bases and the J gene end by 4 bases; junction bases not matched to a gene: 12. The CDR3 contains 17 residues. This chain's CDR3 is CASSTTSGREVLYEQYF. The DNA of the CDR3 is TGTGCCAGCAGCACGACTAGCGGGAGAGAGGTCCTTTACGAGCAGTACTTC.

The genes are TRBV9 and TRBJ1-1, with 8 bases identical to TRBD1. The germline CDR1 and CDR2 sequences are SGDLS and YYNGEE. V shed 2 bases and J 3 bases; nucleotides not matched to a gene: 6. The CDR3 has 15 residues. The CDR3 is CASSVGGQGHTEAFF. The CDR3 DNA reads as TGTGCCAGCAGCGTTGGTGGACAGGGCCACACTGAAGCTTTCTTT. Full variable domain (remainder filled in from reference TRBV9 and TRBJ1-1): DSGVTQTPKHLITATGQRVTLRCSPRSGDLSVYWYQQSLDQGLQFLIQYYNGEERAKGNILERFSAQQFPDLHSELNLSSLELGDSALYFCASSVGGQGHTEAFFGQGTRLTVV.

The chain uses TRBV5-6 and TRBJ2-7, with TRBD2 matching 8 bases. Germline V gene lookup returns CDR1 SGHDT and CDR2 YYEEEE. Losses at the gene ends were 1 base for V and 3 bases for J; bases not matched to a gene: 6. CDR3 length: 15 residues. The CDR3 DNA is TGTGCCAGCAGCTTGCAACTAGCGGTGAACTACGAGCAGTACTTC. This encodes CASSLQLAVNYEQYF. Using reference TRBV5-6 and TRBJ2-7 for the parts outside the CDR3, the full variable domain is DAGVTQSPTHLIKTRGQQVTLRCSPKSGHDTVSWYQQALGQGPQFIFQYYEEEERQRGNFPDRFSGHQFPNYSSELNVNALLLGDSALYLCASSLQLAVNYEQYFGPGTRLTVT.

This sequence joins TRBV19 and TRBJ2-1; 11 bases are shared with TRBD1. The CDR3 is 16 amino acids. V lost 1 base to trimming and J lost 3 bases; unmatched junction nucleotides: 2. Per the germline V gene, CDR1 is LNHDA and CDR2 is SQIVND (reference sequence). The CDR3 sequence: CASSIGGTGGYNEQFF. DNA for the CDR3: TGTGCCAGTAGTATAGGGGGGACAGGGGGCTACAATGAGCAGTTCTTC. The whole variable domain, remainder taken from reference TRBV19 and TRBJ2-1, is DGGITQSPKYLFRKEGQNVTLSCEQNLNHDAMYWYRQDPGQGLRLIYYSQIVNDFQKGDIAEGYSVSREKKESFPLTVTSAQKNPTAFYLCASSIGGTGGYNEQFFGPGTRLTVL.

The chain has TRBV3-1 (or the pseudogene TRBV3-2) and TRBJ2-7, with TRBD2 matching over 12 bases. The CDR3 loop spans 16 amino acids. V shed 4 bases, J shed 6 bases, and the junction held 10 bases outside the gene matches. In germline, CDR1 is LGHDT, CDR2 YNNKEL (reference sequence). In nucleotides, the CDR3 is TGTGCCAGCAGCCGCACGACGACTAGCGGGAGCGGCGAGCAGTACTTC. Protein: CASSRTTTSGSGEQYF.

The sample holds a few counts of this clone. The gene calls are TRBV28 and TRBJ1-2, with 11 bases aligning to TRBD1. The germline V gene has CDR1 MDHEN and CDR2 SYDVKM. The CDR3 extends over 15 amino acids. Unmatched junction bases numbered 8, after V lost 5 bases and J lost 6 bases. CDR3 sequence (DNA): TGTGCCAGCAGTACCCGGACAGGGGGCGCAGATGGCTACACCTTC. Translating gives CASSTRTGGADGYTF.

Comment on this clone: The germline gene is not matched at one end of the junction; a read error may be the cause. The chain couples TRBV25-1 to TRBJ1-1, with D unresolved. Germline CDR1 and CDR2: MGHDK and SYGVNS. This CDR3 has 12 residues. CDR3 protein: CASSSGGEVFHF. The CDR3 coding sequence is TGTGCCAGCAGCAGTGGAGGCGAGGTATTTCACTTT.

The chain recombines TRBV5-1 with TRBJ2-1; possibly TRBD1 for D (6 bases). This CDR3 is 16 amino acids long. Per germline, CDR1 SGHRS and CDR2 YFSETQ. V lost 3 bases and J 10 bases, leaving 23 bases between the germline ends. The CDR3 DNA follows: TGCGCCAGCAGCTACTTCCGGGAAACCAGGGGTCGGGAGCAGTTCTTC. It specifies CASSYFRETRGREQFF.

The rearrangement joins TRBV27 to TRBJ2-1; a possible D gene is TRBD2 (6 bases). This CDR3 spans 16 amino acids. The germline CDR1 and CDR2 sequences are MNHEY and SMNVEV (reference sequence). V lost 5 bases and J lost 2, with 16 bases in between. In nucleotides, the CDR3 is TGTGCCAGCAGTCCGCGCGTCGGGACTGCCTACAATGAGCAGTTCTTC. It specifies CASSPRVGTAYNEQFF.

The chain links TRBV6-2 or TRBV6-3 to TRBJ1-5, with TRBD1 as a possible D gene (6 bases). The CDR3 runs to 15 residues. Germline lookup yields CDR1 MNHEY and CDR2 SVGEGT. Trimming cost V 5 bases and J 7 bases, with 18 bases left between them. For the CDR3, the DNA is TGTGCCAGCAGTCCCCCGAGCAGGGGACCCCAGCCCCAGCATTTT. Its protein product is CASSPPSRGPQPQHF.

The chain carries TRBV4-3 and TRBJ1-2, with TRBD1 identical over 8 bases. The trim removed 3 bases at V and 6 bases at J, leaving 9 bases unmatched. Germline CDR1 LGHNA, CDR2 YSLEER. This CDR3 is built from 15 residues. CDR3 loop: CASSQPEPGGNGYTF. CDR3 DNA sequence: TGCGCCAGCAGCCAGCCAGAACCAGGGGGCAATGGCTACACCTTC.

The chain carries TRBV7-2 and TRBJ1-2, with D unresolved. The germline V and J ends were trimmed by 5 bases and 7 bases, with 23 bases remaining between them. The CDR3 consists of 16 residues. Germline values: CDR1 SGHTA, CDR2 FQGNSA. CDR3 in DNA: TGTGCCAGCAGCCCCCGGGGTTTGGGCATCCCCGGTGGCTACACCTTC. It yields the protein CASSPRGLGIPGGYTF.

The chain recombines TRBV15 with TRBJ2-2, with 7 nucleotides matching TRBD2. The V gene end was trimmed by 1 base and the J gene end by 7 bases; junction bases not matched to a gene: 0. The CDR3 sequence is 13 residues long. CDR1 and CDR2 from the germline V gene are LNHNV and YYDKDF (reference sequence). The CDR3 protein is CATSRGEGGELFF. For the CDR3, the DNA is TGTGCCACCAGCAGAGGGGAGGGCGGGGAGCTGTTTTTT. The entire variable domain, with the rest obtained from reference TRBV15 and TRBJ2-2, is as follows: DAMVIQNPRYQVTQFGKPVTLSCSQTLNHNVMYWYQQKSSQAPKLLFHYYDKDFNNEADTPDNFQSRRPNTSFCFLDIRSPGLGDTAMYLCATSRGEGGELFFGEGSRLTVL.

The CDR3 DNA follows: TGTGCCAGCTCACAGGGACAGGGAGAGACCCAGTACTTC. Amino acids: CASSQGQGETQYF. The gene calls are TRBV18 and TRBJ2-5, with TRBD1 matching over 9 bases. This CDR3 is 13 amino acids long. In germline, CDR1 is KGHSH, CDR2 LQKENI. V dropped 4 bases and J dropped 4; count of bases not matched to a gene: 1.

This chain uses TRBV7-9 with TRBJ1-5; tentatively, D is TRBD1 (5 bases). V dropped 4 bases and J dropped 6 bases, with 13 bases sitting between them. Germline V gene data show CDR1 as SEHNR and CDR2 as FQNEAQ (reference sequence). The CDR3 spans 14 residues. The CDR3 bases are TGTGCCAGCAGCTCGGGGGTCACGACTCAGCCCCAGCATTTT. Encoded protein: CASSSGVTTQPQHF.

This rearrangement joins TRBV10-2 to TRBJ1-1; TRBD1 is a possible D gene (5 bases). The CDR3 runs 12 residues. The V end lost 3 bases, the J end lost 6 bases, and 8 bases lay between the germline ends. Germline V gene lookup returns CDR1 WSHSY and CDR2 SAAADI. This CDR3 is CASSDSGPEAFF. DNA of the CDR3: TGCGCCAGCAGTGATTCAGGGCCTGAAGCTTTCTTT.

The V and J genes are TRBV7-9 and TRBJ2-1, with 9 bases lining up with TRBD2. Losses at the gene ends were 5 bases for V and 5 bases for J; bases not matched to a gene: 19. Germline V CDR1 and CDR2: SEHNR, FQNEAQ (reference sequence). The CDR3 totals 19 residues. The CDR3 region is CASSPPPVMKREAHNEQFF. Written as DNA, the CDR3 is TGTGCCAGCAGCCCCCCCCCGGTCATGAAGCGGGAGGCTCACAATGAGCAGTTCTTC.

This clone was observed at least ten times. The V and J genes are TRBV29-1 and TRBJ1-3; TRBD1 matches at 7 bases. Germline V gives CDR1 SQVTM, CDR2 ANQGSEA. This CDR3 spans 13 amino acids. V lost 7 bases to trimming and J lost 1 base; unmatched junction nucleotides: 4. CDR3 coding DNA: TGCAGCGCACAGGGGTTTTCTGGAAACACCATATATTTT. Translation gives CSAQGFSGNTIYF.

The chain carries TRBV2 and TRBJ1-5; 9 nucleotides line up with TRBD1. This CDR3 is 13 amino acids long. Germline CDR1 is SNHLY and CDR2 is FYNNEI. Losses at the gene ends were 6 bases for V and 5 bases for J; bases not matched to a gene: 2. The CDR3: CASSRTGDQPQHF. In DNA form, the CDR3 reads TGTGCCAGCAGCCGGACAGGGGATCAGCCCCAGCATTTT.

The genes are TRBV7-9 and TRBJ2-7; D might be TRBD2 (6 bases). Germline V lookup: CDR1 SEHNR, CDR2 FQNEAQ (reference sequence). V lost 0 bases, J lost 3 bases, and 12 bases lay in between. This CDR3 is built from 15 residues. CDR3 nucleotides: TGTGCCAGCAGCTTAGCGGGGAGGCGAGACTACGAGCAGTACTTC. It yields the protein CASSLAGRRDYEQYF.

The V gene is TRBV4-2, the J gene TRBJ2-1; 7 bases align to TRBD2. Germline-derived CDR1 and CDR2 are LGHNA and YNFKEQ. The CDR3 spans 16 residues. V shed 2 bases and J 7 bases; nucleotides not matched to a gene: 11. CDR3 amino acids: CASSQQAGRLANEQFF. DNA for the CDR3: TGTGCCAGCAGCCAACAAGCGGGAAGGCTTGCAAATGAGCAGTTCTTC.